This T cell receptor beta chain was recorded in a study of blood T cell repertoires in COVID-19. The table came from immunoSEQ multiplex PCR; TCRdb's copy has only in-frame clones and leaves some out. Found here are a few hundred thousand clones, 90% of them singletons; the top ten hold approximately 6.5%. This CDR3 is built from 13 residues. Germline V gene lookup returns CDR1 SQVTM and CDR2 ANQGSEA. Trimming took 8 bases from V and 0 from J; bases not matched to a gene: 3. The sequenced sample consisted of peripheral blood. V gene TRBV29-1 combines with J gene TRBJ1-2; the match to TRBD1 covers 10 bases. The sequence was obtained from a woman in her 50s with COVID-19, enrolled during active disease. The CDR3 sequence: CSIGTGANYGYTF. The CDR3 nucleotides are TGCAGCATAGGGACAGGGGCTAACTATGGCTACACCTTC.